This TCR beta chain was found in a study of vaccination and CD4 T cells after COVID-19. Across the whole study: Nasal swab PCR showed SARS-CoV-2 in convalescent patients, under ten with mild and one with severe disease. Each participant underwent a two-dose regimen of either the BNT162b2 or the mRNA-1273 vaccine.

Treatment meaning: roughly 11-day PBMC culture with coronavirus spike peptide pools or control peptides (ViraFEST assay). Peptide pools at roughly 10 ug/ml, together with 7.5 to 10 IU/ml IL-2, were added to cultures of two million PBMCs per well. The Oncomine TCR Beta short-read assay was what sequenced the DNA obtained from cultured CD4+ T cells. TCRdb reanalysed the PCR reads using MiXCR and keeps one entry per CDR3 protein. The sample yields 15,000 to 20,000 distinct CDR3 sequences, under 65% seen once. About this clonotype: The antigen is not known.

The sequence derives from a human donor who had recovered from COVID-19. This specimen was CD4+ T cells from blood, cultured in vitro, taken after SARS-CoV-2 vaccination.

The CDR3 DNA sequence: TGTGCCAGCAGCAGGGCAACCAATCAGCCCCAGCATTTT. Its translation is CASSRATNQPQHF. V and J are TRBV7-8 and TRBJ1-5; D is ambiguous. Germline V gene lookup returns CDR1 SGHVS and CDR2 FQNEAQ. The length of the CDR3 is 13 residues. V was pared by 5 bases and J by 3 bases, with 8 bases between.